A single sample gave rise to the 16 T cell receptor beta chains below, sequenced in a study of blood T cell repertoires in COVID-19. Profiled with immunoSEQ multiplex PCR; TCRdb holds only in-frame clones, not every one. The table shows about 320,000 clones, with almost 85% occurring only once. Sequenced input: peripheral blood. All receptors come from a human donor in a cohort sampled during active COVID-19.

The V gene is TRBV7-3, the J gene TRBJ2-2, with 7 positions matching TRBD2. The J segment lost 4 bases and the V segment lost 2 bases, leaving 4 bases of the junction unmatched. This CDR3 has 15 residues. From germline, CDR1 is SGHTA and CDR2 FQGTGA. The CDR3 DNA sequence: TGTGCCAGCAGCTTATCGGGGGGACGCACCGGGGAGCTGTTTTTT. Its protein is CASSLSGGRTGELFF.

In its sample, this clone was seen a few times. V and J are TRBV6-2 or TRBV6-3 and TRBJ2-3; 9 bases are shared with TRBD2. The CDR3 is 15 residues long. J was trimmed by 2 bases and V by 4 bases; bases with no gene match: 4. The V gene's germline CDR1 is MNHEY and CDR2 SVGEGT. The CDR3 sequence is CASSSGLAPTDTQYF. In DNA, the CDR3 is TGTGCCAGCAGTTCGGGACTAGCCCCCACAGATACGCAGTATTTT.

This chain connects TRBV6-6 to TRBJ1-5, with 7 bases matching TRBD1. This CDR3 is built from 16 residues. CDR1 and CDR2 (germline): MNHNY, SVGAGI (reference sequence). V lost 0 bases and J lost 3; bases outside the gene matches: 5. CDR3 protein: CASSYSSGTDNQPQHF. In DNA, the CDR3 is TGTGCCAGCAGTTACTCGAGTGGGACAGACAATCAGCCCCAGCATTTT.

This clone showed up many times. The V and J genes are TRBV30 and TRBJ2-2; 7 bases align to TRBD2. Germline V gene data show CDR1 as GTSNPN and CDR2 as SVGIG (reference sequence). With 0 bases clipped from V and 6 bases from J, the junction kept 1 base outside the gene matches. The CDR3 extends over 13 amino acids. The CDR3 nucleotides are TGTGCCTGGAGTGTTGGGGGGGCCGGGGAGCTGTTTTTT. This encodes CAWSVGGAGELFF.

In this sample, this clone turned up a few times. The rearrangement links TRBV6-5 to TRBJ1-2, with a possible D match to TRBD1 (5 bases). There are 13 residues in the CDR3. CDR1 is MNHEY and CDR2 is SVGAGI in the germline V gene. Trimming removed 4 bases from V and 3 bases from J, with 9 bases in between. The CDR3 DNA reads as TGTGCCAGCAGTTTCAGGGCCGACTATGGCTACACCTTC. It yields the protein CASSFRADYGYTF.

V is TRBV7-6 and J is TRBJ1-2; D may be TRBD1 (6 bases). The ends were cut back, 3 bases at V and 1 base at J, with 18 bases in the middle. The germline V gene encodes CDR1 SGHVS and CDR2 FNYEAQ. This CDR3 is 17 amino acids long. For the CDR3, the DNA is TGTGCCAGCAGCTTGAGGCCTTGGGGACAATTTAACTATGGCTACACCTTC. This gives the protein CASSLRPWGQFNYGYTF.

The J gene is TRBJ2-7, the V gene TRBV11-2; D is perhaps TRBD2 (6 bases). V dropped 1 base and J dropped 3 bases, with 10 bases sitting between them. The length of the CDR3 is 14 residues. Germline loops: CDR1 SGHAT, CDR2 FQNNGV. The CDR3 DNA reads as TGTGCCAGCAGCTTAGTTCGGGGGAACTACGAGCAGTACTTC. Its protein product is CASSLVRGNYEQYF.

V gene TRBV9 combines with J gene TRBJ2-7; 9 bases map to TRBD1. V lost 2 bases to trimming and J lost 3 bases; unmatched junction nucleotides: 6. CDR1 and CDR2 from the germline V gene are SGDLS and YYNGEE. The CDR3 has 15 residues. CDR3 protein: CASSVGTGPFYEQYF. DNA of the CDR3: TGTGCCAGCAGCGTGGGGACAGGGCCCTTCTACGAGCAGTACTTC.

The chain carries TRBV6-5 and TRBJ1-1, with TRBD1 matching over 7 bases. The CDR3 consists of 16 residues. V shed 3 bases, J shed 1 base, and the junction held 8 bases outside the gene matches. Germline loops: CDR1 MNHEY, CDR2 SVGAGI. The CDR3 region is CASSYSPQGRNTEAFF. The CDR3 coding sequence is TGTGCCAGCAGTTATTCCCCACAGGGGCGGAACACTGAAGCTTTCTTT.

This rearrangement joins TRBV10-2 to TRBJ1-1, with 10 bases that match TRBD1. The CDR3 covers 14 residues. CDR1 is WSHSY and CDR2 is SAAADI in the germline V gene. V lost 6 bases, J lost 3 bases, and 4 bases stayed unmatched. The CDR3 loop is CASSRQGADTEAFF. CDR3 coding DNA: TGCGCCAGCAGCAGACAGGGGGCAGACACTGAAGCTTTCTTT.

The V and J genes are TRBV19 and TRBJ2-1; D gene uncertain. The germline V gene has CDR1 LNHDA and CDR2 SQIVND (reference sequence). The CDR3 runs to 15 residues. V was shortened by 6 bases and J by 3 bases, with 15 bases between the two germline ends. The CDR3 DNA follows: TGTGCCAGTAGCCCAGAACTATTCAACTACAATGAGCAGTTCTTC. Amino acids: CASSPELFNYNEQFF.

This clone showed up just once. The V gene is TRBV9, the J gene TRBJ1-2, with D maybe TRBD1 (6 bases). Trimming cost V 3 bases and J 6 bases, with 18 bases left between them. This CDR3 comprises 15 residues. The V gene's germline CDR1 is SGDLS and CDR2 YYNGEE. CDR3: CASSDTNRVGDGYTF. For the CDR3, the DNA is TGTGCCAGCAGCGACACGAACAGGGTTGGGGATGGCTACACCTTC.

The chain couples TRBV30 to TRBJ2-5; 8 bases line up with TRBD1. Looked up from germline, CDR1 is GTSNPN and CDR2 is SVGIG (reference sequence). Unmatched junction bases numbered 9, after V lost 4 bases and J lost 5 bases. The CDR3 has 14 amino acids. The CDR3 sequence: CAWTPGGAWETQYF. The CDR3 DNA reads TGTGCCTGGACTCCAGGGGGCGCGTGGGAGACCCAGTACTTC. Filled out from reference TRBV30 and TRBJ2-5, the complete variable domain reads SQTIHQWPATLVQPVGSPLSLECTVEGTSNPNLYWYRQAAGRGLQLLFYSVGIGQISSEVPQNLSASRPQDRQFILSSKKLLLSDSGFYLCAWTPGGAWETQYFGPGTRLLVL.

DNA of the CDR3: TGTGCCAGCATGAGGAGAGTCCCACTCTTCTATGGCTACACCTTC. This gives the protein CASMRRVPLFYGYTF. This chain uses TRBV6-5 with TRBJ1-2; D call uncertain. Trimming cost V 7 bases and J 4 bases, with 19 bases left between them. CDR3 length: 15 amino acids. Germline V gene data show CDR1 as MNHEY and CDR2 as SVGAGI.

This rearrangement joins TRBV19 to TRBJ2-3; 10 bases agree with TRBD1. V was clipped by 5 bases and J by 5 bases; unmatched bases: 7. This CDR3 contains 15 residues. The germline CDR1 and CDR2 sequences are LNHDA and SQIVND (reference sequence). The CDR3 here is CASSVRDRGGDTQYF. CDR3 in DNA: TGTGCCAGTAGTGTCCGGGACAGGGGTGGAGATACGCAGTATTTT.

The V and J genes are TRBV6-1 and TRBJ2-2; TRBD1 might be the D (5 bases). The germline gives CDR1 MNHNS, CDR2 SASEGT. CDR3 length: 15 amino acids. V lost 2 bases to trimming and J lost 0 bases, with 7 bases between them. The CDR3 loop is CASSELDTNTGELFF. DNA of the CDR3: TGTGCCAGCAGTGAATTGGACACGAACACCGGGGAGCTGTTTTTT.